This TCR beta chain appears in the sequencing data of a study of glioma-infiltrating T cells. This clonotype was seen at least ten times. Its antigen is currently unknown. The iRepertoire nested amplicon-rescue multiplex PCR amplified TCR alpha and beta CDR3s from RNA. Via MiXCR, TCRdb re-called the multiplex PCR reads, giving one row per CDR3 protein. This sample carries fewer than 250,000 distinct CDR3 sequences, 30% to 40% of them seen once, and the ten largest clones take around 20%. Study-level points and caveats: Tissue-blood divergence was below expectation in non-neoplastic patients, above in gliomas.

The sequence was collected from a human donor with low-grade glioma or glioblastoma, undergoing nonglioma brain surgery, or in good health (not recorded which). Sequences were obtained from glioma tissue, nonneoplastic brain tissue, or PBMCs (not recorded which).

The CDR3 is CASSSGGRISGNTIYF. DNA of the CDR3: TGTGCCAGCAGCTCGGGAGGAAGGATCTCTGGAAACACCATATATTTT. The rearrangement links TRBV6-1 to TRBJ1-3; unclear D gene. Trimming pared 6 bases from V and 0 bases from J, leaving 15 bases between. CDR3 length equals 16 residues. The V gene's germline CDR1 is MNHNS and CDR2 SASEGT.